These 25 T cell receptor beta chains were sequenced from one sample in a study of Ad26.COV2.S vaccination and SARS-CoV-2 variants (dated by TCRdb to 2020 to 2022). The library was prepared using the immunoSEQ multiplex PCR assay. Held by TCRdb, this immuneACCESS table contains in-frame sequences only and omits some clones. Under half of the omission traces to an unresolved V gene where checked; the cause of the rest is unknown. This sample is represented by about 680,000 clones; 80% to 90% of them were singletons. Together, the top ten hold about 1.5% of the sample. The treatment or condition label for this specimen denotes: roughly 20 received Ad26.COV2.S at low or high dose, single or two shots; roughly 5 received placebo; per-sample allocation not given. Repertoires of vaccine and placebo recipients were sequenced from samples taken on day 63 after the first injection. The material sequenced was peripheral blood, taken in a trial of Ad26.COV2.S vaccine versus placebo. These receptors originate from a person aged 18-60 years who received the Ad26.COV2.S COVID-19 vaccine or a placebo.

This chain links TRBV6-5 with TRBJ2-7; a weak D match, TRBD1 (6 bases). The CDR3 runs to 13 residues. V was clipped by 2 bases and J by 6 bases, with 11 bases between them. Germline assignment: CDR1 MNHEY and CDR2 SVGAGI. The chain's CDR3 is CASSYGDRREQYF. For the CDR3, the DNA is TGTGCCAGCAGTTACGGCGACAGGCGCGAGCAGTACTTC.

This clone was picked up one time. This sequence joins TRBV4-2 and TRBJ2-7; TRBD1 might be the D (5 bases). This CDR3 spans 14 amino acids. In germline, CDR1 is LGHNA, CDR2 YNFKEQ. Trimming removed 3 bases at V and 4 bases at J, with 13 bases between. CDR3 loop: CASSQGRGLYEQYF. CDR3 sequence (DNA): TGTGCCAGCAGCCAGGGGCGTGGGCTTTACGAGCAGTACTTC.

The genes are TRBV27 and TRBJ2-1, with 15 bases that match TRBD2. The length of the CDR3 is 21 residues. Trimming removed 3 bases from V and 1 base from J; junction bases left unmatched: 13. CDR1 MNHEY and CDR2 SMNVEV come from the germline V gene (reference sequence). The CDR3 sequence: CASSLRPGGTSGRMSYNEQFF. The CDR3 nucleotides read TGTGCCAGCAGTTTGAGACCCGGGGGGACTAGCGGGAGGATGTCCTACAATGAGCAGTTCTTC.

As concerns this clone: A much more abundant neighbour one base away suggests this may be a read error. Different DNA sequences within this sample yield the same CDR3. The genes are TRBV6-2 or TRBV6-3 and TRBJ2-7; D remains ambiguous. The CDR3 is made up of 11 amino acids. From germline, CDR1 is MNHEY and CDR2 SVGEGT. V was trimmed by 4 bases and J by 0 bases, leaving 1 base between them. The CDR3 protein is CASSFSYEQYF. In DNA, the CDR3 is TGTGCCAGCAGTTTCTCCTACGAGCAGTACTTC.

About this clone: This CDR3 is also generated by other DNA sequences in the sample. The chain carries TRBV18 and TRBJ2-7; D is unresolved. Germline assignment: CDR1 KGHSH and CDR2 LQKENI. Trimming left V 2 bases short and J 1 base short, with 3 bases between. The CDR3 consists of 12 residues. Here the CDR3 reads CASSPASYEQYF. The CDR3 DNA follows: TGTGCCAGCTCACCAGCGTCCTACGAGCAGTACTTC.

The gene calls are TRBV7-6 and TRBJ2-1; D may be TRBD1 or TRBD2 (5 bases each). Germline-derived CDR1 and CDR2 are SGHVS and FNYEAQ. Trimming took 1 base from V and 6 from J, leaving 10 bases between them. The CDR3 contains 14 residues. This CDR3 reads CASSLVGGPNEQFF. The CDR3 nucleotides read TGTGCCAGCAGCTTAGTTGGGGGACCCAATGAGCAGTTCTTC.

V usage is TRBV5-5 and J usage is TRBJ2-7, with D unclear. The ends were cut back, 0 bases at V and 0 bases at J, with 10 bases in the middle. This CDR3 contains 15 residues. Germline CDR1 and CDR2: SGHKS and YYEKEE (reference sequence). The CDR3 coding sequence is TGTGCCAGCAGCTTGGGTCTCGACAACTCCTACGAGCAGTACTTC. This codes for CASSLGLDNSYEQYF.

This chain uses TRBV19 with TRBJ2-7; possibly TRBD2 for D (5 bases). The CDR3 is made up of 13 amino acids. The ends were cut back, 5 bases at V and 3 bases at J, with 11 bases in the middle. CDR1 LNHDA and CDR2 SQIVND come from the germline V gene (reference sequence). CDR3 coding DNA: TGTGCCAGTAGTGACTTAGGGAGCTACGAGCAGTACTTC. It specifies CASSDLGSYEQYF. The complete variable domain, with remaining parts taken from reference TRBV19 and TRBJ2-7, reads DGGITQSPKYLFRKEGQNVTLSCEQNLNHDAMYWYRQDPGQGLRLIYYSQIVNDFQKGDIAEGYSVSREKKESFPLTVTSAQKNPTAFYLCASSDLGSYEQYFGPGTRLTVT.

The chain uses TRBV6-2 or TRBV6-3 and TRBJ2-7; perhaps D is TRBD1 or TRBD2 (5 bases each). The V gene lost 5 bases and the J gene lost 0 bases, with 17 bases spanning the gap. This CDR3 is built from 16 residues. Per the germline V gene, CDR1 is MNHEY and CDR2 is SVGEGT. The DNA for the CDR3 is TGTGCCAGCAGTCCGAAGGGGACGGCGGGCTCCTACGAGCAGTACTTC. It is translated as CASSPKGTAGSYEQYF.

The rearrangement uses TRBV19 and TRBJ2-1; 10 nucleotides line up with TRBD2. Germline V gene lookup returns CDR1 LNHDA and CDR2 SQIVND (reference sequence). The V segment lost 0 bases and the J segment 4 bases; nucleotides outside the gene matches: 6. This CDR3 contains 17 residues. The CDR3 sequence is CASSIDSPSGSYNEQFF. The CDR3, as DNA: TGTGCCAGTAGTATAGATTCCCCTAGCGGGAGTTACAATGAGCAGTTCTTC.

The J gene is TRBJ2-1, the V gene TRBV19; perhaps TRBD1 as D (6 bases). Trimming stripped 8 bases from V and 7 bases from J, with 18 bases between. This CDR3 contains 14 residues. Germline V gene lookup returns CDR1 LNHDA and CDR2 SQIVND (reference sequence). The CDR3 loop reads CASAGDTSPNEQFF. The CDR3 bases are TGTGCCAGTGCAGGGGACACCAGTCCTAATGAGCAGTTCTTC.

The chain joins TRBV24-1 to TRBJ1-4; D perhaps matches TRBD1 (6 bases). The CDR3 loop spans 16 amino acids. The V gene's germline CDR1 is KGHDR and CDR2 SFDVKD. V lost 3 bases to trimming and J lost 8 bases, with 18 bases between them. CDR3 sequence: CATSDPTGAGEEKLFF. In DNA form, the CDR3 reads TGTGCCACCAGTGATCCGACGGGGGCAGGAGAAGAAAAACTGTTTTTT.

This chain connects TRBV6-5 to TRBJ2-5; a weak D match, TRBD2 (5 bases). This CDR3 is built from 15 residues. V lost 7 bases, J lost 9 bases, and 24 bases lay in between. Germline V CDR1 and CDR2: MNHEY, SVGAGI. The CDR3 region has the DNA TGTGCCAGCAAATCCCGCCCCCTAGTCGCGGAGGCCCAGTACTTC. The encoded protein is CASKSRPLVAEAQYF.

The gene calls are TRBV6-6 and TRBJ2-2, with D uncertain. V lost 6 bases and J 1 base, leaving 6 bases between the germline ends. CDR1 is MNHNY, CDR2 SVGAGI, per germline (reference sequence). CDR3 length: 13 residues. CDR3 region: CASRNGNTGELFF. For the CDR3, the DNA is TGTGCCAGCAGAAACGGGAACACCGGGGAGCTGTTTTTT.

The rearrangement joins TRBV18 to TRBJ1-3, with D hard to call. Looked up from germline, CDR1 is KGHSH and CDR2 is LQKENI. The CDR3 totals 15 residues. V was clipped by 2 bases and J by 2 bases, with 10 bases between them. The CDR3 is CASSPGPGPGNTIYF. Written as DNA, the CDR3 is TGTGCCAGCTCACCAGGCCCCGGACCTGGAAACACCATATATTTT. The full variable domain, completed using reference TRBV18 and TRBJ1-3, is NAGVMQNPRHLVRRRGQEARLRCSPMKGHSHVYWYRQLPEEGLKFMVYLQKENIIDESGMPKERFSAEFPKEGPSILRIQQVVRGDSAAYFCASSPGPGPGNTIYFGEGSWLTVV.

The DNA for the CDR3 is TGTGCCAGCAGCGTAGACGGGGGGGCTTGGTCGGATGAGCAGTTCTTC. Translated, it gives CASSVDGGAWSDEQFF. The V gene is TRBV9, the J gene TRBJ2-1, with 8 nucleotides matching TRBD2. The CDR3 loop spans 16 amino acids. The germline V gene encodes CDR1 SGDLS and CDR2 YYNGEE. V lost 0 bases and J lost 8; bases outside the gene matches: 10. The full variable domain, completed using reference TRBV9 and TRBJ2-1, is DSGVTQTPKHLITATGQRVTLRCSPRSGDLSVYWYQQSLDQGLQFLIQYYNGEERAKGNILERFSAQQFPDLHSELNLSSLELGDSALYFCASSVDGGAWSDEQFFGPGTRLTVL.

The rearrangement joins TRBV19 to TRBJ2-2, with a tentative D call TRBD2 (6 bases). CDR3 length: 15 residues. Looked up from germline, CDR1 is LNHDA and CDR2 is SQIVND (reference sequence). V lost 5 bases to trimming and J lost 5 bases, with 15 bases between them. CDR3: CASSRTGRWTGELFF. The CDR3, as DNA: TGTGCCAGTAGTCGGACCGGGAGATGGACCGGGGAGCTGTTTTTT.

The chain has TRBV18 and TRBJ1-6, with a tentative D call TRBD1 (5 bases). V was clipped by 1 base and J by 6 bases, with 13 bases between them. The CDR3 has 16 residues. Germline CDR1 and CDR2: KGHSH and LQKENI. The CDR3 spells CASSPQDGTGNSPLHF. Written as DNA, the CDR3 is TGTGCCAGCTCACCACAGGACGGGACCGGTAATTCACCCCTCCACTTT.

This chain connects TRBV11-2 to TRBJ1-4, with 7 nucleotides matching TRBD1. Germline lookup yields CDR1 SGHAT and CDR2 FQNNGV. Trimming took 5 bases from V and 0 from J; bases not matched to a gene: 3. The CDR3 has 15 residues. CDR3 DNA: TGTGCCAGCAGCCCGGACAGGACAACTAATGAAAAACTGTTTTTT. The encoded protein is CASSPDRTTNEKLFF.

This clone was detected once. One junction end does not reproduce the germline sequence, and a read error may be involved. The chain combines TRBV18 with TRBJ2-1; no clear D gene. From germline, CDR1 is KGHSH and CDR2 LQKENI. The CDR3 has 13 residues. CDR3: CASSQLANNEQFF. CDR3 bases: TGTGCCAGTTCACAGCTGGCGAACAATGAGCAGTTCTTC. The full variable domain, in which reference TRBV18 and TRBJ2-1 provide the parts outside the CDR3, is NAGVMQNPRHLVRRRGQEARLRCSPMKGHSHVYWYRQLPEEGLKFMVYLQKENIIDESGMPKERFSAEFPKEGPSILRIQQVVRGDSAAYFCASSQLANNEQFFGPGTRLTVL.

V is TRBV15 and J is TRBJ2-7; D is possibly TRBD1 or TRBD2 (6 bases each). The V gene's germline CDR1 is LNHNV and CDR2 YYDKDF (reference sequence). Trimming shortened V by 1 base and J by 2 bases, and 15 bases separated the two germline ends. The CDR3 totals 16 residues. CDR3 loop: CATSRVGGRNPYEQYF. The CDR3 DNA reads as TGTGCCACCAGCAGAGTAGGGGGGCGGAATCCCTACGAGCAGTACTTC.

The CDR3 bases are TGTGCCGTGGGCACGTCCCCCTACGAGCAGTACTTC. Translating gives CAVGTSPYEQYF. The V and J genes are TRBV25-1 and TRBJ2-7, with no clear D. V was clipped by 11 bases and J by 2 bases, with 13 bases between them. The CDR3 spans 12 residues. Germline lookup yields CDR1 MGHDK and CDR2 SYGVNS.

The chain links TRBV20-1 to TRBJ2-7, with D unresolved. CDR3 length equals 11 residues. Germline lookup yields CDR1 DFQATT and CDR2 SNEGSKA (reference sequence). The V and J ends lost 2 bases and 6 bases respectively, with 8 bases between them. Here the CDR3 reads CSARSMGEQYF. CDR3 bases: TGCAGTGCTAGATCCATGGGCGAGCAGTACTTC.

The chain carries TRBV27 and TRBJ2-1; TRBD2 agrees at 9 bases. The germline CDR1 and CDR2 sequences are MNHEY and SMNVEV (reference sequence). This CDR3 has 16 amino acids. Losses at the gene ends were 2 bases for V and 1 base for J; bases not matched to a gene: 3. This CDR3 is CASSLKLAGSYNEQFF. CDR3 in DNA: TGTGCCAGCAGTTTAAAGCTAGCGGGGTCCTACAATGAGCAGTTCTTC.

J is TRBJ2-4 and V is TRBV3-1 (or the pseudogene TRBV3-2); no firm D call. The CDR3 has 14 residues. The ends were cut back, 1 base at V and 4 bases at J, with 8 bases in the middle. Germline assignment: CDR1 LGHDT and CDR2 YNNKEL (reference sequence). The CDR3 DNA follows: TGTGCCAGCAGCCAAGGAGGCCAGAAAAACATTCAGTACTTC. Protein: CASSQGGQKNIQYF.